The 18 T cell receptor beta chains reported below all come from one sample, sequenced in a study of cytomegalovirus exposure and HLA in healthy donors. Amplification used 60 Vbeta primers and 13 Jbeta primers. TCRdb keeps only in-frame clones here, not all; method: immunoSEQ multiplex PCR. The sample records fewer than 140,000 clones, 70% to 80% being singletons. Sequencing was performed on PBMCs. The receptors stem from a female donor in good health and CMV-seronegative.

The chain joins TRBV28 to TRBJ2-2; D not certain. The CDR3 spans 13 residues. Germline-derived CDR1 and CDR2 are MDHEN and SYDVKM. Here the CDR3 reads CAALNSNAGELFF. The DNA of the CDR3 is TGTGCTGCGCTGAATTCAAATGCCGGGGAGCTGTTTTTT.

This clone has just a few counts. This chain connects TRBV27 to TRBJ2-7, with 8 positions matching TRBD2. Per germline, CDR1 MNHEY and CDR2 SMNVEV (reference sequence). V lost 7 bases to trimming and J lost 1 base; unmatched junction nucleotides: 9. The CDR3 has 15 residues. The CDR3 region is CASTLRAGVSYEQYF. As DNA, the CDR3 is TGTGCCAGCACCCTTCGAGCGGGAGTGTCCTACGAGCAGTACTTC.

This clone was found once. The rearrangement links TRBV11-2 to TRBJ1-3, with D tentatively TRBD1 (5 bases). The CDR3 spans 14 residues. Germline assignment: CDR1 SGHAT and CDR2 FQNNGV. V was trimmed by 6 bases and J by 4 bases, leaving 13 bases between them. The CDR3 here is CASRSGLGGNTIYF. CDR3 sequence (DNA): TGTGCCAGCAGATCAGGGTTGGGAGGAAACACCATATATTTT.

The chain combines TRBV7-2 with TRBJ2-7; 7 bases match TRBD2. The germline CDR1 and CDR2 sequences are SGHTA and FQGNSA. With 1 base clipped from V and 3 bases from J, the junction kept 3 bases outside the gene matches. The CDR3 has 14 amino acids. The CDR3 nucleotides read TGTGCCAGCAGCTTAGGGCAGCGGGGCTACGAGCAGTACTTC. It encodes CASSLGQRGYEQYF.

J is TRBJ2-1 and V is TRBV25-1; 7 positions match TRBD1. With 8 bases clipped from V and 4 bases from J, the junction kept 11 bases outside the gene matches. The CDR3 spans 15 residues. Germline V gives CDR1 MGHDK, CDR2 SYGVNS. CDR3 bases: TGTGCCAGCTGGGGATCGGGACAGATATACAATGAGCAGTTCTTC. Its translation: CASWGSGQIYNEQFF.

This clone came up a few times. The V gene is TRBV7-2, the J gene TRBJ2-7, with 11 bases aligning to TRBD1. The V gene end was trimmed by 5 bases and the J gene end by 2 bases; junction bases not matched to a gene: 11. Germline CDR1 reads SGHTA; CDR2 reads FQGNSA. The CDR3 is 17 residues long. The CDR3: CASSRDRGFVATYEQYF. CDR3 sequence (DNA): TGTGCCAGCAGCCGGGACAGGGGGTTTGTAGCGACCTACGAGCAGTACTTC.

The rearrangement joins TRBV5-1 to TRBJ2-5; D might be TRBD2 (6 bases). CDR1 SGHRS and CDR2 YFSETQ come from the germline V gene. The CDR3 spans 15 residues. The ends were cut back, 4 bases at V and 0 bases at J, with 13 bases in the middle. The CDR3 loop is CASSPVRGYQETQYF. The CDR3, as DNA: TGCGCCAGCAGCCCGGTTCGGGGGTACCAAGAGACCCAGTACTTC.

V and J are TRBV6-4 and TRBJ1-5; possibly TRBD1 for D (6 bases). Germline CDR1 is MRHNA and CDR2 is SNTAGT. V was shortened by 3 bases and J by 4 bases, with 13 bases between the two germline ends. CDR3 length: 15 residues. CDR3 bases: TGTGCCAGCAGTGAAGTAGGGGGAACAAATCAGCCCCAGCATTTT. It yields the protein CASSEVGGTNQPQHF.

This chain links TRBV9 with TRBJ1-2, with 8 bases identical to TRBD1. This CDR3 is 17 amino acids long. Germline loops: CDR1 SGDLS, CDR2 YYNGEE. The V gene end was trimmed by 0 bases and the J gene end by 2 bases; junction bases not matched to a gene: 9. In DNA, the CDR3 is TGTGCCAGCAGCGTAGGACGGACAGGGCAAAGCAACTATGGCTACACCTTC. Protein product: CASSVGRTGQSNYGYTF.

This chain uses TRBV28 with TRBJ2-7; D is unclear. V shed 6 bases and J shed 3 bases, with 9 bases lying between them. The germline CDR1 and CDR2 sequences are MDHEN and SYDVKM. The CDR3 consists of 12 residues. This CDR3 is CASRTSSYEQYF. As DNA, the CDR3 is TGTGCCAGCAGAACCTCTAGCTACGAGCAGTACTTC.

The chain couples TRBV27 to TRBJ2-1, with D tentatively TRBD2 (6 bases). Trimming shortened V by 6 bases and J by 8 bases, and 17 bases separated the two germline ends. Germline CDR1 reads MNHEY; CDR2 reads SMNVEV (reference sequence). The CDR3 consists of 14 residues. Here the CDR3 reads CASRTAGSGYEQFF. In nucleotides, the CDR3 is TGTGCCAGCAGGACAGCCGGCAGCGGGTATGAGCAGTTCTTC.

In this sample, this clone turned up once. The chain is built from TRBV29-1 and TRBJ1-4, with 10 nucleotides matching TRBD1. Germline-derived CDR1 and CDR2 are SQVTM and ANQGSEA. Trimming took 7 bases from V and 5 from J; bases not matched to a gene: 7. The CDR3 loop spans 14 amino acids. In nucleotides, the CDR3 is TGCAGCGCCGCCCCGACAGGGGGCAATGAAAAACTGTTTTTT. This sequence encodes CSAAPTGGNEKLFF. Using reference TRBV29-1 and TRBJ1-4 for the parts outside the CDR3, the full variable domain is SAVISQKPSRDICQRGTSLTIQCQVDSQVTMMFWYRQQPGQSLTLIATANQGSEATYESGFVIDKFPISRPNLTFSTLTVSNMSPEDSSIYLCSAAPTGGNEKLFFGSGTQLSVL.

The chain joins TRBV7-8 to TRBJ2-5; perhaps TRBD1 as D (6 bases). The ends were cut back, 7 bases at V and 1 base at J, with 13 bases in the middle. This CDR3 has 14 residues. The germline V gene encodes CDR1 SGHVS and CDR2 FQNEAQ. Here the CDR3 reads CASKSRGFQETQYF. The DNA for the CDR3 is TGTGCCAGCAAAAGTAGGGGGTTCCAAGAGACCCAGTACTTC.

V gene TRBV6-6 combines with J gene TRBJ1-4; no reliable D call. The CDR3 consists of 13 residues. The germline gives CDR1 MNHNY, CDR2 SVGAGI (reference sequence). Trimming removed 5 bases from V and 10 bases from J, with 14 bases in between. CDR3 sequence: CASSPIGRGKLFF. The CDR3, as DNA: TGTGCCAGCAGTCCTATAGGACGGGGAAAACTGTTTTTT.

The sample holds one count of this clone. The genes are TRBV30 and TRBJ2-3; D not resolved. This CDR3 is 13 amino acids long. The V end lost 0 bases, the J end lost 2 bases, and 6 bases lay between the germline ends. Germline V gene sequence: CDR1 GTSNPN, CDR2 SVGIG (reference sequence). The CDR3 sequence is CAWSVANTDTQYF. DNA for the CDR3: TGTGCCTGGAGTGTAGCCAACACAGATACGCAGTATTTT.

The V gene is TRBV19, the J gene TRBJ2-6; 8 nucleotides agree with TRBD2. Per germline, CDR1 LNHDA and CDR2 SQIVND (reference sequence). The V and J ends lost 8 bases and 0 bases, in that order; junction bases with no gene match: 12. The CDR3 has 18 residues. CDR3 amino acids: CASASGSSVFSGANVLTF. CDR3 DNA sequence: TGTGCCAGTGCTAGCGGGTCAAGCGTTTTCTCTGGGGCCAACGTCCTGACTTTC.

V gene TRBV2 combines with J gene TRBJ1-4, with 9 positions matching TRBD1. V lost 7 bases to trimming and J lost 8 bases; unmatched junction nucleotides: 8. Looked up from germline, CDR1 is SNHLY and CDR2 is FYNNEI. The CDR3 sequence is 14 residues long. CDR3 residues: CASTSTGGKEKLFF. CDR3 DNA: TGTGCCAGCACCTCAACAGGGGGCAAGGAAAAACTGTTTTTT. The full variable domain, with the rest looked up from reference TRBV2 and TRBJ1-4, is EPEVTQTPSHQVTQMGQEVILRCVPISNHLYFYWYRQILGQKVEFLVSFYNNEISEKSEIFDDQFSVERPDGSNFTLKIRSTKLEDSAMYFCASTSTGGKEKLFFGSGTQLSVL.

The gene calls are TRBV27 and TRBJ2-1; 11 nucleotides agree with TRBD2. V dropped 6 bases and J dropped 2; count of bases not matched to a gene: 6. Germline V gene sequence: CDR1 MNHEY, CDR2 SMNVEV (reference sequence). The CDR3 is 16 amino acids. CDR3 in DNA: TGTGCCAGCAGACCACGACTAGCGGGGACCTACAATGAGCAGTTCTTC. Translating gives CASRPRLAGTYNEQFF.